This T cell receptor beta chain was captured by sequencing in a study of cytomegalovirus exposure and HLA in healthy donors. Study results and limitations: Previously analyzed data showed that most TCR beta V segments were productive at a frequency of about 87% or about 30%. 87-base-pair reads could not separate some V segments, including TRBV6-2 and TRBV6-3.

Primers for the PCR totalled 60 Vbeta and 13 Jbeta. Profiled with immunoSEQ multiplex PCR; TCRdb holds only in-frame clones, not every one. Of more than 95,000 clones listed, about 80% are singletons. With regard to this clone: Antigen unknown.

Per germline, CDR1 SGDLS and CDR2 YYNGEE. The germline V and J ends were trimmed by 5 bases and 6 bases, with 13 bases remaining between them. The CDR3 loop spans 13 amino acids. The clonotype comes from a man aged 40-49 years in good health and CMV-seronegative. Source material: PBMCs. V gene TRBV9 combines with J gene TRBJ2-3; D gene unclear. CDR3 DNA sequence: TGTGCCAGCAGTTCCGTTCGTGTGGATACGCAGTATTTT. It is translated as CASSSVRVDTQYF.